One T cell receptor (beta chain) is described in this entry. The table came from immunoSEQ multiplex PCR; TCRdb's copy has only in-frame clones and leaves some out. The table shows over 300,000 clones, with 70% to 90% occurring only once. This record belongs to a study of blood T cell repertoires in COVID-19. The V end was cut by 1 base, the J end by 7 bases, with 16 bases between. There are 15 residues in the CDR3. Germline CDR1 reads GTSNPN; CDR2 reads SVGIG (reference sequence). Sequencing input: PBMCs or T cells enriched from blood (not recorded which). The rearrangement uses TRBV30 and TRBJ1-4; D perhaps matches TRBD1 (5 bases). This receptor was obtained from a young woman with acute COVID-19. The CDR3 sequence is CAWSDMVGQGEKLFF. The DNA of the CDR3 is TGTGCCTGGAGTGACATGGTAGGACAAGGTGAAAAACTGTTTTTT.